This TCR beta chain was captured by sequencing in a study of OX40 agonist ivuxolimab in advanced cancers. About the full investigation: Ivuxolimab was a fully human IgG2 agonistic monoclonal antibody targeting the costimulatory receptor OX40 (CD134). Intravenous ivuxolimab was administered to patients every 2 weeks at six dose levels: 0.01, 0.1, 0.3, 1.5, 3 and 10 mg/kg. Of the roughly 54 patients in dose escalation, approximately 20 had hepatocellular carcinoma, around 15 had melanoma, 9 had renal cell carcinoma and 9 had head and neck cancer. The dose-escalation cohort was almost 85% male with a mean age of about 65 years, ranging from about 23 to 85. Patients were allowed to have had prior anti-PD-1, anti-PD-L1 or anti-CTLA-4 therapy, and 40% of the dose-escalation patients had previously received checkpoint inhibitors. Partial responses occurred in three dose-escalation patients: two with cutaneous melanoma and one with hepatocellular carcinoma. The purpose of peripheral TCRbeta sequencing was to test whether ivuxolimab changed TCR sequence diversity and led to clonal T-cell expansion. The monotherapy dose-escalation portion (N ≈ 52 patients) of the phase I ivuxolimab trial is reported in the paper. The full study reports these points: Low levels of normalized T-cell clonal expansion were also seen in some patients who did not respond. The antigen specificity of the clonally expanded peripheral T cells was not determined. After ivuxolimab, expanded clones were on average more numerous among CD8+ T cells than among CD4+ T cells. In partial responders in the 0.1-3.0 mg/kg groups, normalized peripheral clonal expansion was found to be among the lowest, especially among CD8+ T cells. At doses of 0.1 to 3.0 mg/kg, clonal expansion of both CD4+ and CD8+ T cells in blood was seen between baseline and week 6.

With regard to this clone: Its antigen is still unknown. Base qualities are not recorded, but no much larger clone differs from it by a single base.

Genomic DNA was isolated from the sorted cells so that the TCRbeta CDR3 region could be sequenced. The immunoSEQ Assay was used to sequence the TCRbeta CDR3 regions. TCRdb provides this immuneACCESS table in a form limited to in-frame rearrangements. Some clones are lacking; in checked studies, under half of them reflect an unresolved V gene, and why the rest are absent is not known. This sample comprises approximately 50,000 clones, over 90% of them detected only once. About 20% of the sample goes to the ten largest clones. Patients with autoimmune disease history or receiving systemic immunosuppression were excluded from the trial. Peripheral blood for TCR sequencing was collected from all dose cohorts at baseline, on cycle 4 day 1, and on cycle 7 day 1. The samples were taken from a phase I, first-in-human, multicenter, open-label dose-escalation trial of ivuxolimab. The trial enrolled adults with locally advanced or metastatic head and neck squamous cell, hepatocellular, melanoma or renal cell carcinoma. Before TCR sequencing, CD4+ and CD8+ T cells were separately sorted from peripheral blood.

A distance of 16 bases separates the germline ends of V and J, which lose 7 bases and 6 bases respectively. From its cysteine to its phenylalanine, the CDR3 spans 13 amino acids. The retained sequence is limited to the CDR3, 39 bases, with the frame set at the first base. From the germline V gene, CDR1 is SQVTM and CDR2 is ANQGSEA. The rearranged chain carries TRBV29-1 and TRBJ2-4, with an unclear D gene assignment. Sequenced material: CD4+ or CD8+ T cells sorted from blood, taken in a trial of the OX40 agonist ivuxolimab. This clonotype was obtained from an adult with an advanced solid tumor such as melanoma, head and neck, liver or kidney cancer. The CDR3 reads CSGIRTERNIQYF. The bases are TGCAGCGGAATTCGGACGGAAAGAAACATTCAGTACTTC.